These T cell receptor beta chains were read from a single sample in a study of blood T cell repertoires in COVID-19. Generated by immunoSEQ multiplex PCR, the TCRdb table keeps only in-frame clones and is missing some. The sample lists roughly 130,000 clones, just under 85% occurring once. Sample: peripheral blood. These TCRs come from a woman aged 45-59 years with acute or convalescent COVID-19. The CDR3 runs from the conserved cysteine through the conserved F or W. D genes are given only for firm matches. Expanded clones are given a class, and other clones once, few, many or no size at all.

j_call cdr3_length clone_size v_call d_call cdr3_aa cdr3_nt
TRBJ2-3 14 - TRBV19 - CASSIVGFADTQYF TGTGCCAGTAGTATTGTCGGTTTCGCAGATACGCAGTATTTT
TRBJ2-7 13 - TRBV2 - CASSVFRDSEQYF TGTGCCAGCAGTGTTTTTCGGGACTCCGAGCAGTACTTC
TRBJ2-2 15 - TRBV18 TRBD1 CASSPTGADTGELFF TGTGCCAGCTCACCAACAGGGGCTGACACCGGGGAGCTGTTTTTT
TRBJ1-1 15 - TRBV7-8 - CASSLDGLANTEAFF TGTGCCAGCAGCTTAGATGGCCTAGCGAACACTGAAGCTTTCTTT
TRBJ1-4 15 - TRBV6-5 - CASRGAWATNEKLFF TGTGCCAGCAGGGGAGCCTGGGCAACTAATGAAAAACTGTTTTTT
TRBJ1-3 12 - TRBV3-1/TRBV3-2 - CASSPTGRSIYF TGTGCCAGCAGCCCCACAGGGCGTTCCATATATTTT
TRBJ1-2 17 once TRBV15 - CATSSPGGLSRNYGYTF TGTGCCACCAGCAGCCCTGGGGGGTTGAGCAGGAACTATGGCTACACCTTC
TRBJ1-2 14 - TRBV5-6 TRBD1 CASSALRGTYGYTF TGTGCCAGCAGCGCTCTCAGGGGGACCTATGGCTACACCTTC
TRBJ2-2 15 - TRBV9 TRBD1 CASSVGDRESGELFF TGTGCCAGCAGCGTAGGGGACAGGGAATCCGGGGAGCTGTTTTTT
TRBJ1-1 14 - TRBV3-1/TRBV3-2 - CASSQSRVNTEAFF TGTGCCAGCAGCCAAAGCAGGGTGAACACTGAAGCTTTCTTT
TRBJ2-2 16 - TRBV7-6 TRBD1 CASSLATGGAFGELFF TGTGCCAGCAGCTTAGCGACAGGGGGCGCGTTCGGGGAGCTGTTTTTT
TRBJ1-2 15 - TRBV24-1 - CATSDAGLVNYGYTF TGTGCCACCAGTGATGCAGGCTTAGTTAACTATGGCTACACCTTC
TRBJ2-3 12 - TRBV3-1/TRBV3-2 - CASSLRTDTQYF TGTGCCAGCAGCCTGCGGACAGATACGCAGTATTTT
TRBJ2-7 16 - TRBV19 TRBD2 CASSKRGTSGVHEQYF TGTGCCAGTAGTAAAAGGGGGACTAGCGGGGTCCACGAGCAGTACTTC
TRBJ1-6 14 - TRBV15 - CATSSGWDNSPLHF TGTGCCACCAGCAGCGGGTGGGATAATTCACCCCTCCACTTT
TRBJ1-2 14 few TRBV19 - CASSRPEVNYGYTF TGTGCCAGTAGTCGGCCCGAGGTTAACTATGGCTACACCTTC
TRBJ1-1 16 - TRBV5-1 - CASSSGGAIGRTEAFF TGCGCCAGCAGCTCCGGGGGAGCAATAGGAAGGACTGAAGCTTTCTTT
TRBJ1-1 15 - TRBV30 TRBD1 CAWSLTGTHYGEAFF TGTGCCTGGAGCCTGACAGGGACCCATTATGGTGAAGCTTTCTTT
TRBJ2-3 17 - TRBV11-2 TRBD2 CASSPTSGARFRDTQYF TGTGCCAGCAGCCCGACTAGCGGGGCCCGGTTCAGAGATACGCAGTATTTT
TRBJ1-2 16 - TRBV2 - CASSVNNRDRNYGYTF TGTGCCAGCAGTGTTAATAACAGGGATAGGAACTATGGCTACACCTTC
TRBJ2-2 14 - TRBV3-1/TRBV3-2 - CASSQGQNTGELFF TGTGCCAGCAGCCAAGGACAGAACACCGGGGAGCTGTTTTTT
TRBJ2-1 17 - TRBV5-1 TRBD2 CASSQSPRTSGGGEQFF TGCGCCAGCAGCCAATCTCCCCGGACTAGCGGGGGGGGTGAGCAGTTCTTC
TRBJ1-5 12 - TRBV6-5 - CASSTGIWSQHF TGTGCCAGCAGTACAGGGATTTGGTCCCAGCATTTT
TRBJ1-2 15 - TRBV5-4 - CASSLAGGQDYGYTF TGTGCCAGCAGCTTGGCGGGGGGGCAGGACTATGGCTACACCTTC
TRBJ2-7 13 - TRBV6-5 - CASRKTVTHEQYF TGTGCCAGCAGGAAGACAGTTACACACGAGCAGTACTTC
TRBJ1-4 15 many TRBV5-8 - CASSLPGHSDEKLFF TGTGCCAGCAGCCTTCCGGGACATTCAGATGAAAAACTGTTTTTT
TRBJ2-3 17 - TRBV3-1/TRBV3-2 - CASSQVGGGSSTDTQYF TGTGCCAGCAGCCAAGTGGGAGGTGGCAGTAGCACAGATACGCAGTATTTT
TRBJ2-7 15 - TRBV5-1 TRBD1 CASCPRGTGSYEQYF TGCGCCAGCTGCCCTCGGGGGACAGGGTCCTACGAGCAGTACTTC
TRBJ2-7 16 - TRBV5-6 TRBD2 CASSSTAGGDLYEQYF TGTGCCAGCAGCTCCACCGCGGGGGGGGATTTGTACGAGCAGTACTTC
TRBJ2-3 15 - TRBV5-5 TRBD1 CASSLTGGHTDTQYF TGTGCCAGCAGCTTGACAGGGGGACACACAGATACGCAGTATTTT
TRBJ1-1 15 - TRBV7-9 TRBD1 CASSGSQGWDSEAFF TGTGCCAGCAGCGGTTCACAGGGATGGGACAGTGAAGCTTTCTTT
TRBJ1-3 16 - TRBV6-1 - CASSEIAAGSGNTIYF TGTGCCAGCAGTGAGATCGCCGCGGGCTCTGGAAACACCATATATTTT
TRBJ1-2 17 - TRBV9 - CASSVGGVPGVNYGYTF TGTGCCAGCAGCGTCGGGGGGGTTCCAGGGGTTAACTATGGCTACACCTTC
TRBJ1-2 13 - TRBV6-1 - CASSERRNYGYTF TGTGCCAGCAGTGAAAGGAGGAACTATGGCTACACCTTC
TRBJ1-1 14 - TRBV18 TRBD1 CASSPEQGWTEAFF TGTGCCAGCTCACCCGAACAGGGGTGGACTGAAGCTTTCTTT
TRBJ2-6 14 few TRBV6-5 - CASRTVPGANVLTF TGTGCCAGCAGAACAGTGCCTGGGGCCAACGTCCTGACTTTC
TRBJ2-1 14 few TRBV20-1 TRBD1 CSASGQDSYNEQFF TGCAGTGCTAGTGGACAGGACTCCTACAATGAGCAGTTCTTC
TRBJ1-1 16 - TRBV5-1 TRBD1 CASTKGEGGSMTEAFF TGCGCCAGCACCAAGGGGGAAGGGGGCTCTATGACTGAAGCTTTCTTT
TRBJ2-7 13 - TRBV7-8 - CASSLAEHYEQYF TGTGCCAGCAGCTTAGCAGAGCACTACGAGCAGTACTTC
TRBJ2-7 14 - TRBV6-1 - CASSEAGGAYEQYF TGTGCCAGCAGTGAAGCGGGGGGGGCGTACGAGCAGTACTTC
TRBJ1-2 13 - TRBV7-8 - CASSPGLNYGYTF TGTGCCAGCAGCCCAGGGTTAAACTATGGCTACACCTTC
TRBJ1-1 13 few TRBV2 - CASTGGGDTEAFF TGTGCCAGCACCGGGGGAGGAGACACTGAAGCTTTCTTT
TRBJ1-4 12 - TRBV12-3/TRBV12-4 - CASGNAVGKLFF TGTGCCAGCGGAAACGCGGTGGGAAAACTGTTTTTT
TRBJ1-3 14 - TRBV4-1 - CASSQEQTGNTIYF TGCGCCAGCAGCCAAGAACAGACTGGAAACACCATATATTTT
TRBJ2-1 13 once TRBV5-1 - CASSLGAYNEQFF TGCGCCAGCAGCTTGGGAGCCTACAATGAGCAGTTCTTC
TRBJ2-1 15 - TRBV5-1 TRBD1 CASTRTGQGNNEQFF TGCGCCAGCACCCGAACGGGACAGGGAAACAATGAGCAGTTCTTC
TRBJ2-1 19 - TRBV5-1 TRBD1 CASSLTPTGTGVSYNEQFF TGCGCCAGCAGCTTGACGCCCACCGGGACAGGGGTATCCTACAATGAGCAGTTCTTC
TRBJ1-3 18 few TRBV27 - CASSLSYKRGSSGNTIYF TGTGCCAGCAGTTTATCGTACAAAAGGGGTAGCTCTGGAAACACCATATATTTT
TRBJ1-1 14 - TRBV4-1 - CASSQGTGITEAFF TGCGCCAGCAGCCAGGGAACAGGGATCACTGAAGCTTTCTTT
TRBJ2-1 18 - TRBV18 - CASSPPVGGEISYNEQFF TGTGCCAGCTCACCACCGGTAGGCGGGGAGATCTCCTACAATGAGCAGTTCTTC
TRBJ2-2 17 - TRBV2 - CASSAPTGAQSGGELFF TGTGCCAGCAGTGCACCCACTGGGGCTCAAAGTGGCGGGGAGCTGTTTTTT
TRBJ2-1 15 few TRBV9 - CASTGPDGGINEQFF TGTGCCAGCACTGGACCCGACGGGGGAATCAATGAGCAGTTCTTC
TRBJ2-3 16 few TRBV10-3 - CAIRGGGAQVTDTQYF TGTGCCATCAGGGGAGGGGGGGCGCAGGTCACAGATACGCAGTATTTT
TRBJ1-1 15 - TRBV19 - CASSESQGFLTEAFF TGTGCCAGCAGCGAATCCCAGGGGTTCCTCACTGAAGCTTTCTTT
TRBJ1-1 15 - TRBV6-1 - CASSDTVPVNTEAFF TGTGCCAGCAGTGATACGGTTCCTGTGAACACTGAAGCTTTCTTT
TRBJ1-2 16 few TRBV19 TRBD1 CASSMIVQDRTDGYTF TGTGCCAGTAGTATGATAGTGCAGGACAGGACGGATGGCTACACCTTC